This T cell receptor (beta chain) was identified during a study of T-cell memory formation after mild COVID-19. Per the germline V gene, CDR1 is MNHEY and CDR2 is SMNVEV (reference sequence). V shed 8 bases and J 7 bases; nucleotides not matched to a gene: 8. The CDR3 contains 14 residues. TCRdb re-analysed the 5' RACE reads in MiXCR, keeping a single row per CDR3 protein. This sample has 350,000 or so distinct CDR3 sequences, with roughly 20% found just once. The material sequenced was PBMCs or a T cell subset sorted from them (not recorded which). The chain recombines TRBV27 with TRBJ1-4; 9 bases are a match to TRBD1. The origin of this receptor is an adult woman who had mild COVID-19 (a few samples of this study predate the infection). Cell type and time point are not known. This chain's CDR3 is CASSPNRGLEKLFF. The CDR3 DNA follows: TGTGCCAGCTCCCCGAACAGGGGGCTTGAAAAACTGTTTTTT.